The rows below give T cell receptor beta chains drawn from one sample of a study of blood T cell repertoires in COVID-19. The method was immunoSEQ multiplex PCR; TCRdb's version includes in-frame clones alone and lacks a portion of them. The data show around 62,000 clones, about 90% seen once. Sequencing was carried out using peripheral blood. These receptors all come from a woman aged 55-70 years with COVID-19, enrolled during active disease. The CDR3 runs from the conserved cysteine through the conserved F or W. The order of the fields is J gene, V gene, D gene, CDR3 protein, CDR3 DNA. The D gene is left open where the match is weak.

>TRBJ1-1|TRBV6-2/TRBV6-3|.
CASSYSLGSQDTEAFF
TGTGCCAGCAGTTACTCATTGGGGTCACAGGACACTGAAGCTTTCTTT
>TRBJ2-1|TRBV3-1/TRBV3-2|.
CASSHQRYLTGEDEQFF
TGTGCCAGCAGCCATCAAAGATACCTCACAGGGGAGGATGAGCAGTTCTTC
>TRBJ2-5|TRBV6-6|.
CASSQYQETQYF
TGTGCCAGCAGCCAGTACCAAGAGACCCAGTACTTC
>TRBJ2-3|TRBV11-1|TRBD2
CASSLISGGVPDTQYF
TGTGCCAGCAGCTTAATTAGCGGGGGGGTACCAGATACGCAGTATTTT
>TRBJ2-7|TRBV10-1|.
CASSESAGLEQYF
TGCGCCAGCAGTGAGTCGGCAGGATTAGAGCAGTACTTC
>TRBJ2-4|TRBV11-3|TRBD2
CASSLEAGGHLAKNIQYF
TGTGCCAGCAGCTTAGAAGCGGGGGGCCATTTAGCCAAAAACATTCAGTACTTC
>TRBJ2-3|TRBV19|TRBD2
CASSRRGSTDTQYF
TGTGCCAGTAGTAGGCGGGGGAGCACAGATACGCAGTATTTT
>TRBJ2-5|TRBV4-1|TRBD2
CASSQAGTTTRETQYF
TGCGCCAGCAGCCAAGCCGGGACTACCACTAGAGAGACCCAGTACTTC
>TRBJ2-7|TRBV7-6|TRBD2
CASSPSGLGSYEQYF
TGTGCCAGCAGTCCTAGCGGGCTAGGCTCCTACGAGCAGTACTTC
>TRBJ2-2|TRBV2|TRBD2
CASVSGGDTGELFF
TGTGCCAGCGTTAGCGGGGGGGACACCGGGGAGCTGTTTTTT